These 12 T cell receptor beta chains were sequenced from one sample in a study of Ad26.COV2.S vaccination and SARS-CoV-2 variants. TCRdb's table, derived via immunoSEQ multiplex PCR, lists solely in-frame clones and lacks some. Among about 430,000 clones listed, around 90% were seen once. Treatment meaning: over 15 received Ad26.COV2.S at low or high dose, single or two shots; 5 received placebo; per-sample allocation not given. Specimens were obtained on day 63 following the first vaccine or placebo injection. The sample here was peripheral blood, taken in a trial of Ad26.COV2.S vaccine versus placebo. These receptors were obtained from a person aged 18-60 years who received the Ad26.COV2.S COVID-19 vaccine or a placebo.

DNA of the CDR3: TGTGCCAGCAGTTACCGTCAGCTTAACACTGAAGCTTTCTTT. It translates to CASSYRQLNTEAFF. The rearrangement uses TRBV6-2 or TRBV6-3 and TRBJ1-1; D call uncertain. Germline V lookup: CDR1 MNHEY, CDR2 SVGEGT. V was cut by 2 bases and J by 2 bases, with 9 bases left in between. CDR3 length: 14 amino acids.

This clone has just one count. The chain recombines TRBV19 with TRBJ2-1, with TRBD2 matching 8 bases. Looked up from germline, CDR1 is LNHDA and CDR2 is SQIVND (reference sequence). V dropped 5 bases and J dropped 3; count of bases not matched to a gene: 6. This CDR3 is 15 amino acids long. CDR3 nucleotide sequence: TGTGCCAGTAGTGAAAGGAGCGGGAGCTACAATGAGCAGTTCTTC. Translating gives CASSERSGSYNEQFF.

The chain combines TRBV6-2 or TRBV6-3 with TRBJ2-1; 8 positions match TRBD1. CDR3 length: 17 amino acids. The germline V gene encodes CDR1 MNHEY and CDR2 SVGEGT. J was trimmed by 8 bases and V by 0 bases; bases with no gene match: 12. For the CDR3, the DNA is TGTGCCAGCAGTTACTCGACTACTCAGGGGGCCGTGGATGAGCAGTTCTTC. Its translation is CASSYSTTQGAVDEQFF.

V is TRBV6-5 and J is TRBJ1-1; D is perhaps TRBD1 (6 bases). CDR3 length: 15 amino acids. The germline V gene has CDR1 MNHEY and CDR2 SVGAGI. Trimming stripped 2 bases from V and 5 bases from J, with 15 bases between. The CDR3 is CASSYGPGGATEAFF. The CDR3 DNA reads TGTGCCAGCAGTTACGGCCCGGGGGGCGCGACTGAAGCTTTCTTT.

V and J are TRBV28 and TRBJ1-5, with TRBD1 identical over 7 bases. The germline gives CDR1 MDHEN, CDR2 SYDVKM. The CDR3 covers 16 residues. V lost 6 bases to trimming and J lost 2 bases; unmatched junction nucleotides: 10. The CDR3 spells CASSPQTGLGNQPQHF. CDR3 bases: TGTGCCAGCAGCCCTCAGACAGGGTTAGGCAATCAGCCCCAGCATTTT.

V and J are TRBV7-8 and TRBJ1-3, with TRBD1 as a possible D gene (5 bases). The CDR3 runs to 18 residues. Germline V gives CDR1 SGHVS, CDR2 FQNEAQ. The ends were cut back, 5 bases at V and 0 bases at J, with 20 bases in the middle. CDR3 protein: CASSPAGRVLNSGNTIYF. The CDR3 nucleotides are TGTGCCAGCAGCCCTGCGGGCAGGGTTCTAAACTCTGGAAACACCATATATTTT.

This chain connects TRBV5-1 to TRBJ2-1, with 7 bases identical to TRBD2. J was trimmed by 2 bases and V by 3 bases; bases with no gene match: 8. The CDR3 spans 16 residues. Germline V gene sequence: CDR1 SGHRS, CDR2 YFSETQ. The CDR3 region is CASSSLAEGTYNEQFF. CDR3 coding DNA: TGCGCCAGCAGCTCGCTAGCGGAGGGAACCTACAATGAGCAGTTCTTC.

The J gene is TRBJ1-2, the V gene TRBV4-3; the D gene is possibly TRBD1 (5 bases). Germline CDR1 and CDR2: LGHNA and YSLEER. V dropped 1 base and J dropped 0 bases, with 9 bases sitting between them. CDR3 size: 15 residues. The CDR3 nucleotides read TGCGCCAGCAGCCAAGCGACAGTAGCTAACTATGGCTACACCTTC. It yields the protein CASSQATVANYGYTF.

This clone was found once. This may arise from a read error, as a much more abundant clone is one base away. The chain couples TRBV12-3 or TRBV12-4 to TRBJ1-1, with D perhaps matching TRBD1 (5 bases). This CDR3 has 13 residues. With 3 bases removed from V and 4 bases from J, the gap between germline ends came to 9 bases. In nucleotides, the CDR3 is TGTGCCAGCAGTTTTGGGGGAGCCACTGAAGCTTTCTTT. Translated, it gives CASSFGGATEAFF.

The sample holds one count of this clone. J is TRBJ1-4 and V is TRBV6-6; tentative D call: TRBD1 (5 bases). The CDR3 spans 14 residues. The V gene lost 5 bases and the J gene lost 6 bases, with 13 bases spanning the gap. Germline-derived CDR1 and CDR2 are MNHNY and SVGAGI (reference sequence). CDR3 protein: CASSIPGVDEKLFF. The CDR3 DNA is TGTGCCAGCAGTATCCCGGGGGTGGATGAAAAACTGTTTTTT.

V usage is TRBV7-2 and J usage is TRBJ2-1; D is perhaps TRBD2 (6 bases). From germline, CDR1 is SGHTA and CDR2 FQGNSA. The germline V and J ends were trimmed by 3 bases and 5 bases, with 8 bases remaining between them. This CDR3 region has 13 residues. CDR3 nucleotide sequence: TGTGCCAGCAGCTTGGGACTGGACAATGAGCAGTTCTTC. It specifies CASSLGLDNEQFF.

This clone was detected once. The chain links TRBV29-1 to TRBJ2-7; D possibly corresponds to TRBD1 (6 bases). Germline V gene sequence: CDR1 SQVTM, CDR2 ANQGSEA. Trimming stripped 4 bases from V and 1 base from J, with 11 bases between. The CDR3 spans 13 residues. The DNA of the CDR3 is TGCAGCGTTGGGGGGACAACTTCCTACGAGCAGTACTTC. Its protein product is CSVGGTTSYEQYF.